This T cell receptor beta chain appears in the sequencing data of a study of cytomegalovirus exposure and HLA in healthy donors. Whole-study context: HLA-typed donors contributed approximately 86 million unique TCRs, which were held in an early data release.

The V gene's germline CDR1 is MDHEN and CDR2 SYDVKM. Trimming cost V 6 bases and J 7 bases; bases outside gene matches: 7. The CDR3 is 14 residues long. Study observations and caveats: A previous analysis found most TCR beta V segments productive roughly 87% or roughly 30% of the time. Cytomegalovirus status was reportedly diagnosed by the classifier with high sensitivity and specificity.

PCR amplification relied on 60 Vbeta primers (plus 13 Jbeta primers). Method: immunoSEQ multiplex PCR; TCRdb's copy keeps in-frame clones and lacks some. This sample has roughly 95,000 clones, with 80% to 90% found just once. Comment on this clone: Its antigen is unknown.

Sequencing was carried out using PBMCs. This clonotype originated in a man younger than 40 in good health and CMV-seropositive. The gene calls are TRBV28 and TRBJ1-5; TRBD1 matches at 9 bases. The CDR3 is CASSPTGGSQPQHF. CDR3 sequence (DNA): TGTGCCAGCAGCCCGACAGGGGGAAGCCAGCCCCAGCATTTT.